These T cell receptor beta chains were read from a single sample in a study of cytomegalovirus exposure and HLA in healthy donors. The table came from immunoSEQ multiplex PCR; TCRdb's copy has only in-frame clones and leaves some out. The sample has around 91,000 clones; around 80% are singletons. Sequenced material: PBMCs. The receptors shown here come from a male donor in good health and CMV-seropositive. CDR3s include the opening cysteine and the closing phenylalanine or tryptophan. Only some rows state a clone size, as once, few, many or a class for expanded clones.

length | size | V | CDR3
18 | once | TRBV15 | CATSREASGRLSTDTQYF
14 | once | TRBV6-5 | CASSYQQGAVSAFF
19 | NA | TRBV28 | CASSLEFGQGGSQFSPLHF
15 | NA | TRBV5-1 | CASSSTGGIYNEQFF
13 | NA | TRBV6-1 | CATLPGQNYGYTF
14 | NA | TRBV5-4 | CASSLVTGTSEQYF
15 | NA | TRBV5-1 | CASSYTDNSYNEQFF
14 | few | TRBV6-5 | CASSRQGGNTEAFF
15 | NA | TRBV9 | CASSGLRGAGNTIYF
14 | NA | TRBV27 | CASSKGLVFGELFF
14 | NA | TRBV27 | CASSPTGFDTEAFF
11 | NA | TRBV10-3 | CAAGRANEQFF
14 | NA | TRBV11-2 | CASSLGTSNEKLFF
15 | NA | TRBV7-3 | CASSTLKTGGDTQYF
20 | NA | TRBV6-1 | CASSESSLTSGPFNTGELFF
15 | few | TRBV6-4 | CASSALAGSSDEQFF
14 | NA | TRBV27 | CASSPKSGGYGYTF
15 | few | TRBV5-1 | CASSLGTGRIYEQYF
15 | few | TRBV4-2 | CASSPDSSGANVLTF
14 | NA | TRBV27 | CASRVGGVSYEQYF
14 | NA | TRBV2 | CASKRGPSNTEAFF
12 | once | TRBV11-2 | CASRGGYNEQFF
15 | NA | TRBV6-5 | CASSSGTSRTDTQYF
15 | NA | TRBV27 | CASSLKTSGSYEQYF
13 | NA | TRBV7-2 | CASSLGTGDEQFF
15 | medium-sized | TRBV9 | CASSVDGTGPYEQYF
14 | NA | TRBV5-1 | CASSLIGGSYEQYF
16 | NA | TRBV5-1 | CASSLAGGRVLYEQYF
16 | NA | TRBV7-2 | CASSLDLGGVGEKLFF
16 | once | TRBV28 | CASSNSPGTGRYEQYF
14 | once | TRBV9 | CASSVRPGGNEQFF
17 | NA | TRBV27 | CASSLRASGIWADTQYF
18 | NA | TRBV14 | CASSPSPLGGRAHETQYF
18 | once | TRBV4-3 | CASSQAGGGGSGKDTQYF
13 | NA | TRBV6-5 | CASSTGTDYGYTF
15 | NA | TRBV19 | CASSISESGANVLTF
15 | NA | TRBV9 | CASSVASSFYNEQFF
14 | NA | TRBV30 | CAWSPGLFTDTQYF
16 | few | TRBV5-1 | CASSRTTDVSYNEQFF
14 | few | TRBV10-1 | CASSESTAPGELFF
15 | NA | TRBV15 | CATRWGQGATDTQYF
15 | once | TRBV7-2 | CASTPLGGTRNEQFF
21 | once | TRBV4-2 | CASSQAIRQGMGMNRNTEAFF
15 | NA | TRBV18 | CASSPAGRSNEKLFF
15 | NA | TRBV7-2 | CASSLATGRNTEAFF
13 | few | TRBV30 | CAWNLRRGEKLFF
15 | few | TRBV21-1 | CASSKTSGRADTQYF
15 | NA | TRBV6-4 | CASSDSDRGDYGYTF
17 | NA | TRBV14 | CASGEWGRDYSNQPQHF
15 | NA | TRBV27 | CASSDRDTGVYGYTF
18 | once | TRBV25-1 | CASTLLWGQGKIKYGYTF
15 | NA | TRBV30 | CAWSSSGRGPETQYF
14 | NA | TRBV10-3 | CAISEGGSTDTQYF
14 | NA | TRBV27 | CASSFATSVYEQYF
12 | NA | TRBV2 | CASSRDTTEAFF